This is a list of T cell receptor beta chains from one sample in a study of T cells after yellow fever vaccination. From the 5' RACE reads, TCRdb called clonotypes with MiXCR, one entry per CDR3 protein. The sample includes a few hundred thousand distinct CDR3 sequences, around 4.4% of them seen just once. The sample here was PBMCs, taken 15 days after the yellow fever booster vaccination. These receptor sequences come from a man between 18 and 29 years old who received the YFV17D yellow fever vaccine. The CDR3 runs from the conserved cysteine through the conserved F or W. The order of the fields is CDR3 DNA, CDR3 protein, clone size, D gene, V gene, J gene. D genes are given only for firm matches. Size values are once, few and many counts, or a class for expanded clones, and some rows have none.

TGTGCCAGCACCCCGGACAAAACCTACGAGCAGTACTTC	CASTPDKTYEQYF	NA	NA	TRBV28	TRBJ2-7
TGCGCCAGCAGCCTATTTATAACCGGGACAGGGACTTCCTCGGGGGACACCGGGGAGCTGTTTTTT	CASSLFITGTGTSSGDTGELFF	few	TRBD1	TRBV4-3	TRBJ2-2
TGTGCCAGCAGTGAATGGGGGGGGGATAGCACAGATACGCAGTATTTT	CASSEWGGDSTDTQYF	few	TRBD2	TRBV2	TRBJ2-3
TGTGCCAGTATGGACAGGGGATATCACACCGGGGAGCTGTTTTTT	CASMDRGYHTGELFF	few	TRBD1	TRBV2	TRBJ2-2
TGTGCCAGCAGCTTAAGGGGAACCCTGGGGGGTTACAATGAGCAGTTCTTC	CASSLRGTLGGYNEQFF	NA	NA	TRBV7-3	TRBJ2-1
TGTGCCAGCAGTCTCGGATTTAGCGGGGGGGGAGGTACGCAGTATTTT	CASSLGFSGGGGTQYF	NA	TRBD2	TRBV27	TRBJ2-3
TGCAGTGCTTTTGACAGGGAGGAAAAACTGTTTTTT	CSAFDREEKLFF	NA	TRBD1	TRBV20-1	TRBJ1-4
TGCAGTGCTAGAGGTCGGACGGAACAAGAGACCCAGTACTTC	CSARGRTEQETQYF	few	NA	TRBV20-1	TRBJ2-5
TGTGCCAGCAGCTGGAGGGAGGAGGCTTTCTTT	CASSWREEAFF	NA	NA	TRBV5-4	TRBJ1-1
TGCGCCAGCAGCTTGGCCGCAGGGCAGGGTAATTCACCCCTCCACTTT	CASSLAAGQGNSPLHF	many	NA	TRBV5-1	TRBJ1-6
TGTGCCAGCTCACCAGTGACTGCCCAGCCCCAGCATTTT	CASSPVTAQPQHF	NA	NA	TRBV18	TRBJ1-5
TGTGCCAGCAGCTTGGCTGGGGGTGGCTACACCTTC	CASSLAGGGYTF	many	NA	TRBV5-1	TRBJ1-2
TGCGCCAGCAGCCAACTGGGGCCGGGGGATACGCAGTATTTT	CASSQLGPGDTQYF	NA	NA	TRBV4-1	TRBJ2-3
TGCAGTGCTCTTGACGGCGGTATAACGTACTTC	CSALDGGITYF	few	NA	TRBV20-1	TRBJ2-5
TGTGCCAGCAGTCCCGCAGGCTGGGCATTGGAGACCCAGTACTTC	CASSPAGWALETQYF	NA	NA	TRBV14	TRBJ2-5
TGTGCCAGCAGTGAACAGCGGGGGGTAAATGAGCAGTTCTTC	CASSEQRGVNEQFF	few	TRBD2	TRBV2	TRBJ2-1
TGTGCCACCAGCAGAGGAGAGACTAGCGGGGCGACAGATACGCAGTATTTT	CATSRGETSGATDTQYF	NA	TRBD2	TRBV15	TRBJ2-3
TGCGCCAGCAAAGCCGCAGAGACGAATAATTCACCCCTCCACTTT	CASKAAETNNSPLHF	many	NA	TRBV5-1	TRBJ1-6
TGTGCCAGCAGCTTCCGGGGATCATCCTACAATGAGCAGTTCTTC	CASSFRGSSYNEQFF	many	NA	TRBV7-9	TRBJ2-1
TGTGCCAGCAACTCAATTGGGTCCTACAATGAGCAGTTCTTC	CASNSIGSYNEQFF	few	NA	TRBV28	TRBJ2-1
TGCAGTGCTGGGCTCAGGACCGCAGAGACCCAGTACTTC	CSAGLRTAETQYF	many	NA	TRBV20-1	TRBJ2-5
TGTGCCAGCGCAAAGGAACAGGGGTTTAGCAATCAGCCCCAGCATTTT	CASAKEQGFSNQPQHF	many	TRBD1	TRBV7-9	TRBJ1-5
TGTGCCAGCAGCCAGAGGTCCGAACCCAATCAGCCCCAGCATTTT	CASSQRSEPNQPQHF	NA	NA	TRBV4-2	TRBJ1-5
TGTGCCAGCAGCCTCCCCTGGGCAGGGATGGGAGAGACCCAGTACTTC	CASSLPWAGMGETQYF	many	NA	TRBV7-2	TRBJ2-5
TGTGCCAGCAGTTACGTCAGCGGGGGGTTCAATGAGCAGTTCTTC	CASSYVSGGFNEQFF	NA	TRBD2	TRBV6-6	TRBJ2-1